The 32 T cell receptor beta chains below come from one sample, sequenced in a study of blood T cell repertoires in COVID-19. The table came from immunoSEQ multiplex PCR; TCRdb's copy has only in-frame clones and leaves some out. The table shows about 200,000 clones, with approximately 90% occurring only once. Sequencing used peripheral blood. Receptors were obtained from a man over 45 with acute or convalescent COVID-19.

The gene calls are TRBV11-1 and TRBJ1-4; 7 bases agree with TRBD1. The junction had 4 bases not matched to a gene; V was cut back by 2 bases and J by 4 bases. CDR1 is SGHAT, CDR2 FQDESV, per germline (reference sequence). This CDR3 has 15 residues. In nucleotides, the CDR3 is TGTGCCAGCAGCTTATCCGGGACAGTTAATGAAAAACTGTTTTTT. It yields the protein CASSLSGTVNEKLFF.

The table lists this clone with a count of one. This chain uses TRBV3-1 (or the pseudogene TRBV3-2) with TRBJ1-2; D may be TRBD1 (5 bases). This CDR3 comprises 14 residues. V lost 0 bases and J lost 4, with 9 bases in between. Germline lookup yields CDR1 LGHDT and CDR2 YNNKEL (reference sequence). The CDR3 is CASSQDHQGYGYTF. Here the CDR3 DNA reads TGTGCCAGCAGCCAAGATCATCAGGGCTATGGCTACACCTTC.

The V gene is TRBV19, the J gene TRBJ1-1, with 12 bases fitting TRBD1. The CDR3 consists of 15 residues. V was pared by 7 bases and J by 5 bases, with 8 bases of the junction left unmatched. CDR1 and CDR2 (germline): LNHDA, SQIVND (reference sequence). DNA for the CDR3: TGTGCCAGTAAACCGGGACAGGGGGCGATTACTGAAGCTTTCTTT. This translates into CASKPGQGAITEAFF.

A word on this clone: The sample contains more than one DNA sequence encoding this CDR3. The chain employs TRBV7-9 and TRBJ1-3, with 10 bases matching TRBD1. The CDR3 length is 14 residues. Germline V lookup: CDR1 SEHNR, CDR2 FQNEAQ (reference sequence). V lost 3 bases and J lost 4; bases outside the gene matches: 0. CDR3 DNA sequence: TGTGCCAGCAGCTTGGGACAGGGGGGAAACACCATATATTTT. As protein: CASSLGQGGNTIYF.

This clone was seen a single time. The chain couples TRBV6-1 to TRBJ2-1; 9 bases are shared with TRBD1. CDR1 MNHNS and CDR2 SASEGT come from the germline V gene. The V segment lost 1 base and the J segment 7 bases; nucleotides outside the gene matches: 8. This CDR3 is built from 16 residues. CDR3 residues: CASSEVWTGERNEQFF. In nucleotides, the CDR3 is TGTGCCAGCAGTGAAGTGTGGACAGGGGAGAGAAATGAGCAGTTCTTC.

CDR3 nucleotides: TGCGCCAGCTCCCCGGGCCCAGGGAACACTGAGCAGTTCTTC. Its protein product is CASSPGPGNTEQFF. The V call is TRBV5-1, the J call TRBJ2-1; maybe TRBD1 (5 bases). The germline V and J ends were trimmed by 7 bases and 9 bases, with 20 bases remaining between them. The CDR3 sequence is 14 residues long. CDR1 SGHRS and CDR2 YFSETQ come from the germline V gene.

The V call is TRBV4-1, the J call TRBJ2-7, with 11 bases identical to TRBD2. The CDR3 sequence is 17 residues long. V lost 4 bases to trimming and J lost 3 bases; unmatched junction nucleotides: 11. Germline CDR1 MGHRA, CDR2 YSYEKL. Here the CDR3 DNA reads TGCGCCAGCAGCCCCCAATTTCTGACTAGCGGGAACTACGAGCAGTACTTC. Its protein is CASSPQFLTSGNYEQYF.

This chain uses TRBV27 with TRBJ2-2; TRBD1 is a possible D gene (6 bases). The CDR3 runs 14 residues. CDR1 is MNHEY, CDR2 SMNVEV, per germline (reference sequence). V lost 8 bases and J 2 bases, leaving 12 bases between the germline ends. The CDR3 is CASGGPFNTGELFF. CDR3 bases: TGTGCCAGCGGGGGCCCCTTTAACACCGGGGAGCTGTTTTTT.

The chain recombines TRBV3-1 (or the pseudogene TRBV3-2) with TRBJ1-2, with D possibly TRBD1 on 6 matching bases. The CDR3 covers 15 residues. V gave up 1 base and J gave up 5 bases, with 14 bases separating them. Per germline, CDR1 LGHDT and CDR2 YNNKEL (reference sequence). This CDR3 is CASSQGGLTGYGYTF. The DNA for the CDR3 is TGTGCCAGCAGCCAAGGGGGGCTTACAGGGTATGGCTACACCTTC.

The V gene is TRBV9, the J gene TRBJ2-3, with 9 positions matching TRBD1. Germline V lookup: CDR1 SGDLS, CDR2 YYNGEE. Germline trimming cut 0 bases from V and 5 bases from J; bases unmatched to any gene: 7. This CDR3 has 16 residues. The CDR3 spells CASSVVGTGLGDTQYF. DNA for the CDR3: TGTGCCAGCAGCGTAGTCGGGACAGGGTTGGGAGATACGCAGTATTTT.

The sample holds a few counts of this clone. V gene TRBV12-3 or TRBV12-4 combines with J gene TRBJ1-2; weak D call: TRBD1 (5 bases). CDR3 length equals 13 residues. V was shortened by 3 bases and J by 8 bases, with 13 bases between the two germline ends. This CDR3 reads CASSFGGGHGYTF. Here the CDR3 DNA reads TGTGCCAGCAGTTTTGGGGGGGGTCACGGCTACACCTTC.

The rearrangement links TRBV7-7 to TRBJ2-2; perhaps TRBD1 as D (6 bases). Trimming took 5 bases from V and 1 from J, leaving 11 bases between them. Germline CDR1 and CDR2: SSHAT and FNYEAQ (reference sequence). The CDR3 consists of 15 residues. The CDR3 nucleotides are TGTGCCAGCAGCCCGACAGGCCAGAACACCGGGGAGCTGTTTTTT. It encodes CASSPTGQNTGELFF.

The V gene is TRBV2, the J gene TRBJ1-3, with D tentatively TRBD1 (6 bases). Trimming removed 8 bases at V and 1 base at J, with 9 bases between. The germline V gene has CDR1 SNHLY and CDR2 FYNNEI. There are 13 residues in the CDR3. CDR3 region: CASSGTSGNTIYF. The CDR3 DNA reads TGTGCCAGCTCGGGGACATCTGGAAACACCATATATTTT. Filled out from reference TRBV2 and TRBJ1-3, the complete variable domain reads EPEVTQTPSHQVTQMGQEVILRCVPISNHLYFYWYRQILGQKVEFLVSFYNNEISEKSEIFDDQFSVERPDGSNFTLKIRSTKLEDSAMYFCASSGTSGNTIYFGEGSWLTVV.

This rearrangement joins TRBV7-7 to TRBJ2-5; 9 bases line up with TRBD1. The CDR3 covers 15 residues. V lost 4 bases to trimming and J lost 4 bases; unmatched junction nucleotides: 7. CDR1 and CDR2 from the germline V gene are SSHAT and FNYEAQ (reference sequence). This CDR3 is CASSSDRGWLETQYF. The CDR3 DNA reads TGTGCCAGCAGCTCGGACAGGGGATGGTTAGAGACCCAGTACTTC.

V is TRBV6-5 and J is TRBJ1-5; 10 bases match TRBD1. The CDR3 is 15 amino acids. Germline V lookup: CDR1 MNHEY, CDR2 SVGAGI. The V and J ends lost 5 bases and 3 bases, in that order; junction bases with no gene match: 4. This chain's CDR3 is CASSKTGGLNQPQHF. In DNA, the CDR3 is TGTGCCAGCAGTAAGACAGGGGGCCTCAATCAGCCCCAGCATTTT.

This clone was seen just once. This chain links TRBV10-1 with TRBJ2-3, with 8 bases fitting TRBD1. The CDR3 totals 14 residues. Germline assignment: CDR1 WNHNN and CDR2 SYGVQD (reference sequence). With V trimmed by 4 bases and J by 4 bases, 4 bases remained unmatched. The CDR3 nucleotides read TGCGCCAGCAGTGCCGTGGGACAGGCAGATACGCAGTATTTT. Residues: CASSAVGQADTQYF.

This clone was recorded once. The rearrangement links TRBV11-3 to TRBJ2-1; tentative D call: TRBD2 (6 bases). Deletions cut 5 bases from V and 12 bases from J, with 20 bases between. The CDR3 has 14 amino acids. Germline V gene lookup returns CDR1 SGHNT and CDR2 YENEEA. This chain's CDR3 is CASSAGSSSSGQFF. The CDR3 DNA sequence: TGTGCCAGCAGCGCGGGGTCCAGCAGCTCAGGGCAGTTCTTC.

V and J are TRBV5-1 and TRBJ2-1, with TRBD1 as a possible D gene (5 bases). CDR1 is SGHRS and CDR2 is YFSETQ in the germline V gene. V was clipped by 4 bases and J by 5 bases, with 10 bases between them. The CDR3 is 13 amino acids. The CDR3 loop is CASSPQDNNEQFF. CDR3 DNA sequence: TGCGCCAGCAGCCCACAGGATAACAATGAGCAGTTCTTC.

The genes are TRBV4-1 and TRBJ1-2; D gene unclear. Germline-derived CDR1 and CDR2 are MGHRA and YSYEKL. V shed 1 base and J shed 8 bases, with 14 bases lying between them. The CDR3 extends over 14 amino acids. Here the CDR3 reads CASSQVTGVRGYTF. As DNA, the CDR3 is TGCGCCAGCAGCCAAGTGACGGGAGTCCGGGGCTACACCTTC.

This chain joins TRBV9 and TRBJ1-3; D remains ambiguous. With 0 bases removed from V and 4 bases from J, the gap between germline ends came to 17 bases. CDR3 length: 17 amino acids. Germline V lookup: CDR1 SGDLS, CDR2 YYNGEE. CDR3 region: CASSVVEGSPGGNTIYF. CDR3 nucleotide sequence: TGTGCCAGCAGCGTAGTAGAGGGCTCCCCTGGGGGAAACACCATATATTTT.

Notes on this clone: Other DNA sequences from this sample encode an identical CDR3 as well. This sequence joins TRBV29-1 and TRBJ1-1, with 9 bases lining up with TRBD1. The CDR3 length is 13 residues. From germline, CDR1 is SQVTM and CDR2 ANQGSEA. V lost 6 bases, J lost 1 base, and 3 bases stayed unmatched. CDR3 coding DNA: TGCAGCGTGCAGGGACAGGGGAACACTGAAGCTTTCTTT. Translated: CSVQGQGNTEAFF. Based on the CDR3 plus reference TRBV29-1 and TRBJ1-1, the full variable domain is SAVISQKPSRDICQRGTSLTIQCQVDSQVTMMFWYRQQPGQSLTLIATANQGSEATYESGFVIDKFPISRPNLTFSTLTVSNMSPEDSSIYLCSVQGQGNTEAFFGQGTRLTVV.

The chain joins TRBV5-1 to TRBJ2-1, with 9 nucleotides matching TRBD2. Germline-derived CDR1 and CDR2 are SGHRS and YFSETQ. V lost 0 bases, J lost 6 bases, and 7 bases stayed unmatched. The CDR3 contains 16 residues. DNA for the CDR3: TGCGCCAGCAGCTTGGGGGCTAGCGGGACACCCAATGAGCAGTTCTTC. This translates into CASSLGASGTPNEQFF. Based on the CDR3 plus reference TRBV5-1 and TRBJ2-1, the full variable domain is KAGVTQTPRYLIKTRGQQVTLSCSPISGHRSVSWYQQTPGQGLQFLFEYFSETQRNKGNFPGRFSGRQFSNSRSEMNVSTLELGDSALYLCASSLGASGTPNEQFFGPGTRLTVL.

J is TRBJ2-3 and V is TRBV4-2; 8 bases are shared with TRBD2. Germline assignment: CDR1 LGHNA and CDR2 YNFKEQ. CDR3 length: 14 amino acids. V lost 1 base and J lost 5; bases outside the gene matches: 2. Here the CDR3 reads CASSQVGGGDTQYF. The CDR3 nucleotides read TGTGCCAGCAGCCAAGTCGGGGGGGGAGATACGCAGTATTTT.

Worth noting for this clone: One end of the junction does not line up with germline, which may come from a read error. The CDR3 DNA follows: TGTGCCAGCAGATACTTCGACTGGGACAGGGTAGGAGGTAGCTACACCTTC. Its translation: CASRYFDWDRVGGSYTF. The V gene is TRBV6-2 or TRBV6-3, the J gene TRBJ1-2; 9 bases agree with TRBD1. The CDR3 has 17 residues. The germline CDR1 and CDR2 sequences are MNHEY and SVGEGT.

This chain connects TRBV6-5 to TRBJ1-1; D uncertain. CDR1 and CDR2 from the germline V gene are MNHEY and SVGAGI. CDR3 length: 14 amino acids. V was shortened by 2 bases and J by 4 bases, with 11 bases between the two germline ends. The CDR3 bases are TGTGCCAGCAGTTACGAGGGTGAGAGCACTGAAGCTTTCTTT. Translating it yields CASSYEGESTEAFF.

This chain connects TRBV19 to TRBJ2-2; D gene ambiguous. The CDR3 has 14 amino acids. Germline V gives CDR1 LNHDA, CDR2 SQIVND (reference sequence). With 6 bases removed from V and 4 bases from J, the gap between germline ends came to 12 bases. In DNA form, the CDR3 reads TGTGCCAGTAGCCCCTACCCCTTCACCGGGGAGCTGTTTTTT. As protein: CASSPYPFTGELFF.

In its sample, this clone was seen a few times. The rearrangement joins TRBV19 to TRBJ1-5; TRBD1 matches 9 bases. The CDR3 length is 16 residues. The trim removed 3 bases at V and 6 bases at J, leaving 9 bases unmatched. CDR1 and CDR2 from the germline V gene are LNHDA and SQIVND (reference sequence). The CDR3 DNA reads as TGTGCCAGTAGTATCACCCGCAGGACAGGGGTTCAGCCCCAGCATTTT. Its translation: CASSITRRTGVQPQHF.

This clone was seen once. This chain links TRBV5-1 with TRBJ2-7; 9 nucleotides match TRBD1. Unmatched junction bases numbered 10, after V lost 3 bases and J lost 6 bases. Germline CDR1 and CDR2: SGHRS and YFSETQ. This CDR3 is built from 15 residues. The chain's CDR3 is CASSWVGTGYTEQYF. The CDR3 region has the DNA TGCGCCAGCAGCTGGGTCGGGACAGGGTATACCGAGCAGTACTTC.

This clone appeared once. The chain employs TRBV30 and TRBJ1-3; 7 bases match TRBD1. In germline, CDR1 is GTSNPN, CDR2 SVGIG (reference sequence). CDR3 length: 13 amino acids. The trim removed 1 base at V and 5 bases at J, leaving 2 bases unmatched. CDR3 amino acids: CAWSGTGRNTIYF. The CDR3 region has the DNA TGTGCCTGGAGTGGGACAGGTCGAAACACCATATATTTT.

This chain uses TRBV3-1 (or the pseudogene TRBV3-2) with TRBJ1-2; D is possibly TRBD1 (6 bases). Germline assignment: CDR1 LGHDT and CDR2 YNNKEL (reference sequence). The CDR3 contains 14 residues. Trimming removed 1 base at V and 8 bases at J, with 14 bases between. CDR3 region: CASSQVDSLGGYTF. The CDR3, as DNA: TGTGCCAGCAGCCAAGTGGACAGCCTCGGGGGCTACACCTTC.

This clone has more than one count but fewer than ten. CDR3 sequence reads: CASSLKDRGQPQHF. The CDR3 coding sequence is TGTGCCAGCAGTTTGAAGGACAGGGGTCAGCCCCAGCATTTT. The chain uses TRBV27 and TRBJ1-5, with TRBD1 matching over 9 bases. The CDR3 is 14 amino acids. Germline trimming cut 3 bases from V and 6 bases from J; bases unmatched to any gene: 3. Germline V gene sequence: CDR1 MNHEY, CDR2 SMNVEV (reference sequence).

The genes are TRBV5-4 and TRBJ2-7, with 7 bases aligning to TRBD1. The V gene end was trimmed by 2 bases and the J gene end by 3 bases; junction bases not matched to a gene: 8. Germline CDR1 reads SGHNT; CDR2 reads YYREEE (reference sequence). This CDR3 comprises 15 residues. Written as DNA, the CDR3 is TGTGCCAGCAGCTTATTGGACAGGAAAGGCTACGAGCAGTACTTC. This encodes CASSLLDRKGYEQYF.